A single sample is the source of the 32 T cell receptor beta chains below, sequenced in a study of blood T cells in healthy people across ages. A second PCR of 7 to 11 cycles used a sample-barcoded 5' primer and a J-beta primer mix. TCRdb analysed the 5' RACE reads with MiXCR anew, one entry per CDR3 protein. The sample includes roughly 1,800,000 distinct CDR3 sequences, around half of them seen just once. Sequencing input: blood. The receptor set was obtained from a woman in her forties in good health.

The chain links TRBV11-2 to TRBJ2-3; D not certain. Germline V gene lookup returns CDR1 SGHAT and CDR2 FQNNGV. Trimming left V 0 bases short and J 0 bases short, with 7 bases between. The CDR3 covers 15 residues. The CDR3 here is CASSLDGFSTDTQYF. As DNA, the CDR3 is TGTGCCAGCAGCTTAGACGGATTTAGCACAGATACGCAGTATTTT.

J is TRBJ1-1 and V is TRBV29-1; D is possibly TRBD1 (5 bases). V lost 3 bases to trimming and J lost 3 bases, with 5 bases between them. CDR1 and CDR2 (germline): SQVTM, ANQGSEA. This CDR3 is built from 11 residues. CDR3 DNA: TGCAGCGTTGACAGGGACACTGAAGCTTTCTTT. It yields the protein CSVDRDTEAFF.

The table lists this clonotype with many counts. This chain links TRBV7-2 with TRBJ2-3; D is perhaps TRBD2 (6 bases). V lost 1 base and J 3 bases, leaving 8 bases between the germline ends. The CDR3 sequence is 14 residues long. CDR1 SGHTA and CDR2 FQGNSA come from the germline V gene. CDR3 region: CASSLGRGTDTQYF. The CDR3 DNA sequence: TGTGCCAGCAGCTTAGGACGGGGGACAGATACGCAGTATTTT.

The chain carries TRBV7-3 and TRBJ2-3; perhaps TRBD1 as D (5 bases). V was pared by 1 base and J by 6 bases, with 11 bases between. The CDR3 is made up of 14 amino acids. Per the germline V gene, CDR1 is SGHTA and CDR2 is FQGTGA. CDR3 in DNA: TGTGCCAGCAGCTTAATGGGGCGCGGCGATACGCAGTATTTT. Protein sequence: CASSLMGRGDTQYF.

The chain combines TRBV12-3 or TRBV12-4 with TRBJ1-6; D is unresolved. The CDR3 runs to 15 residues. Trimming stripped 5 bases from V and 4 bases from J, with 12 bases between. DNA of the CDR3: TGTGCCAGCAGTCAATCAGGCGGATATAATTCACCCCTCCACTTT. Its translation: CASSQSGGYNSPLHF.

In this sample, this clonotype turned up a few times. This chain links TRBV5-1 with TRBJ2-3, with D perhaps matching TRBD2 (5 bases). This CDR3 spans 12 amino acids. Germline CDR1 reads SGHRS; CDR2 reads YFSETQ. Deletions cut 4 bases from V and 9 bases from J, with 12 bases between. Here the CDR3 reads CASSHTRETQYF. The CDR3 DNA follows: TGCGCCAGCAGCCATACTAGAGAGACGCAGTATTTT.

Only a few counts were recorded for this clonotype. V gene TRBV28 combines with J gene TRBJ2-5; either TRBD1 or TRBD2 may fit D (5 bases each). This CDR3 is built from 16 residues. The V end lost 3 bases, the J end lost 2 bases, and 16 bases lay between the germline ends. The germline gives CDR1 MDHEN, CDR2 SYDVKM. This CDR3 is CASSLAWGSAQETQYF. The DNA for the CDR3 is TGTGCCAGCAGTTTGGCATGGGGGTCAGCACAAGAGACCCAGTACTTC.

CDR3 in DNA: TGCGCCAGCAGCCCATCTCCCGGACGGACTGTGGAAGGCTACACCTTC. This codes for CASSPSPGRTVEGYTF. The gene calls are TRBV5-1 and TRBJ1-2, with D unclear. The germline V gene encodes CDR1 SGHRS and CDR2 YFSETQ. Trimming took 4 bases from V and 8 from J, leaving 24 bases between them. CDR3 size: 16 residues.

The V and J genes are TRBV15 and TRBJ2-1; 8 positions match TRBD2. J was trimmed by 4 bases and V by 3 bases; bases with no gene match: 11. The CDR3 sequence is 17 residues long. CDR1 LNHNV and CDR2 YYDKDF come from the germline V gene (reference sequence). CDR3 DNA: TGTGCCACCAGCAGGATTGGGGCGGGAGGAACGTACAATGAGCAGTTCTTC. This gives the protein CATSRIGAGGTYNEQFF.

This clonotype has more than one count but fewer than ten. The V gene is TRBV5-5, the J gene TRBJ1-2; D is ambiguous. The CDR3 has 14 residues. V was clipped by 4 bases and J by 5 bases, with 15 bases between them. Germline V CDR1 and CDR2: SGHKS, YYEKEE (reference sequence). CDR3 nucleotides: TGTGCCAGCAGCCCCGAGGCAGGACCTTATGGCTACACCTTC. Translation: CASSPEAGPYGYTF.

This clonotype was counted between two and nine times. The CDR3: CASSQDLGVTYAGQFF. The CDR3 nucleotides are TGCGCCAGCAGCCAAGATTTAGGGGTAACGTATGCTGGGCAGTTCTTC. V gene TRBV4-3 combines with J gene TRBJ2-1; D perhaps matches TRBD1 (5 bases). With 0 bases removed from V and 12 bases from J, the gap between germline ends came to 21 bases. The CDR3 is 16 residues long. Germline values: CDR1 LGHNA, CDR2 YSLEER.

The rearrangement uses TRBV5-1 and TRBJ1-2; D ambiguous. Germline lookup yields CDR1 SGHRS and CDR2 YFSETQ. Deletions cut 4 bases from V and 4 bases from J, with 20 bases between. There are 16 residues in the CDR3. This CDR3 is CASSLGFGRPTYGYTF. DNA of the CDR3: TGCGCCAGCAGCCTTGGATTCGGGCGGCCAACCTATGGCTACACCTTC.

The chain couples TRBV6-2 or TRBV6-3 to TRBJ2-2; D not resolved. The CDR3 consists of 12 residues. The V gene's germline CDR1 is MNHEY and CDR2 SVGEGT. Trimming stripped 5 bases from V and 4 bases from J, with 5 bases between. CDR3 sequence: CASSVGTGELFF. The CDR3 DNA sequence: TGTGCCAGCAGTGTCGGCACCGGGGAGCTGTTTTTT.

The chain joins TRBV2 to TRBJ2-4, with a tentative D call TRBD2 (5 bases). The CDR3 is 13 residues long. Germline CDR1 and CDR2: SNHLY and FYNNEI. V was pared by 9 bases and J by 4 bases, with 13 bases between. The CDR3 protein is CASAGRPKNIQYF. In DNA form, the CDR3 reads TGTGCCAGTGCGGGCAGGCCTAAAAACATTCAGTACTTC.

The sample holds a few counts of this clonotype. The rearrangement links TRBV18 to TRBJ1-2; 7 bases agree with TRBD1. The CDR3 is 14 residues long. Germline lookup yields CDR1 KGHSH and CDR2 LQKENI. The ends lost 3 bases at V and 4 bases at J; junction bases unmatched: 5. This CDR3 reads CASSPGRGIYGYTF. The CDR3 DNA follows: TGTGCCAGCTCACCGGGCAGGGGGATCTATGGCTACACCTTC. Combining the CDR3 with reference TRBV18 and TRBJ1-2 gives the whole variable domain NAGVMQNPRHLVRRRGQEARLRCSPMKGHSHVYWYRQLPEEGLKFMVYLQKENIIDESGMPKERFSAEFPKEGPSILRIQQVVRGDSAAYFCASSPGRGIYGYTFGSGTRLTVV.

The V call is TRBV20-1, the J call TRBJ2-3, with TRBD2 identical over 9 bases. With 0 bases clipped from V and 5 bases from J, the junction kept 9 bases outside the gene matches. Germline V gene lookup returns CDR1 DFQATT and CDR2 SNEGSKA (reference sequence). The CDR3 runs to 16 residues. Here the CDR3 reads CSARDLLAGLIDTQYF. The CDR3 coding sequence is TGCAGTGCTAGAGATCTCCTAGCGGGGTTGATAGATACGCAGTATTTT.

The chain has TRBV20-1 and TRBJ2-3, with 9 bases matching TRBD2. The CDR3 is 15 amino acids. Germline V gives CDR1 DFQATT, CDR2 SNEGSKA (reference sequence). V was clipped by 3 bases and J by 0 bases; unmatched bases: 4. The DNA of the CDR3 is TGCAGTGCTAGGGCGGGGGGGGTGAGCACAGATACGCAGTATTTT. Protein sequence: CSARAGGVSTDTQYF.

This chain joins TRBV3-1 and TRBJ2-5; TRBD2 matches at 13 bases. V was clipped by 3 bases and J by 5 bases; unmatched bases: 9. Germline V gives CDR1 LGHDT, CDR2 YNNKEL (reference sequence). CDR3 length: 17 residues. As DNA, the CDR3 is TGTGCCAGCAGCCAGATCTCGGGACTAGCGGGGTATGAGACCCAGTACTTC. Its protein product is CASSQISGLAGYETQYF.

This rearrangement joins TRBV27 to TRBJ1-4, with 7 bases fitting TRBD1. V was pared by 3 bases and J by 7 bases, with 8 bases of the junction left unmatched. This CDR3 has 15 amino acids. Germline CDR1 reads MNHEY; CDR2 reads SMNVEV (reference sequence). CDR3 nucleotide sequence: TGTGCCAGCAGTTTGAAGAGGGGGCTGAGTGAAAAACTGTTTTTT. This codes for CASSLKRGLSEKLFF.

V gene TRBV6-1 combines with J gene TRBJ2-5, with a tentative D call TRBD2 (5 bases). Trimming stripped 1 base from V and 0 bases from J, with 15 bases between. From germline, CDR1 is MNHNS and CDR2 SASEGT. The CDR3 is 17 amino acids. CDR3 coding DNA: TGTGCCAGCAGTGAAGGGAAGAGGGTGTGGTACCAAGAGACCCAGTACTTC. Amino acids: CASSEGKRVWYQETQYF.

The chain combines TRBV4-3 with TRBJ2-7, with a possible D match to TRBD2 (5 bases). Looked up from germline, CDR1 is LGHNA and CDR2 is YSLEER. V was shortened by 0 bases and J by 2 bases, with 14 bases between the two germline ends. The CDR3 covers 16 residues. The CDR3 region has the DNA TGCGCCAGCAGCCAAGAGTACAACCGGGAACCCTACGAGCAGTACTTC. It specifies CASSQEYNREPYEQYF.

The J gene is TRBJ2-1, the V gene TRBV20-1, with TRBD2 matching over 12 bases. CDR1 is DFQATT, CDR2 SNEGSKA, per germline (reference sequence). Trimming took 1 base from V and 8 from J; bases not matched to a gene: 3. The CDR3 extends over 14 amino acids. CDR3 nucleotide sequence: TGCAGTGCTAGAGGAGCTAGCGGGGGGGATGAGCAGTTCTTC. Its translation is CSARGASGGDEQFF.

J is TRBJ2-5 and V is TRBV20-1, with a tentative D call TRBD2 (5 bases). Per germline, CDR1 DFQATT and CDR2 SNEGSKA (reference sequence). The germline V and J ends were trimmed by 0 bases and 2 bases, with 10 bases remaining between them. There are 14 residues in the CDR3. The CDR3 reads CSARDLAEQETQYF. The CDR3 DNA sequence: TGCAGTGCTAGAGATCTAGCAGAGCAAGAGACCCAGTACTTC.

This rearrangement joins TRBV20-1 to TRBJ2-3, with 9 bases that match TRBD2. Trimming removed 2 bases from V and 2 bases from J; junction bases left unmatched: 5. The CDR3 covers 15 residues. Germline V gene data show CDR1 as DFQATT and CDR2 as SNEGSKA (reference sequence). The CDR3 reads CSARNTSGYTDTQYF. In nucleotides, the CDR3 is TGCAGTGCTAGAAACACTAGCGGGTACACAGATACGCAGTATTTT.

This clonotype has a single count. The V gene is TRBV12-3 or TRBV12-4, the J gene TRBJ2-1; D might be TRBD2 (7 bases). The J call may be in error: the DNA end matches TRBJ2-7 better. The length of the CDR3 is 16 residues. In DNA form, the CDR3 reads TGTGCCAGCAGTTTATTAACGGGGGGCGGCTACAATGAGCAGTACTTC. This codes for CASSLLTGGGYNEQYF.

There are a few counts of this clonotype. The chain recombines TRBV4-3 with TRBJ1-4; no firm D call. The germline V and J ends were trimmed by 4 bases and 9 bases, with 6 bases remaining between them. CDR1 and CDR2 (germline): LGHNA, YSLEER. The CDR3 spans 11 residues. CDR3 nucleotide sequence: TGCGCCAGCAGCCCAAGGAAAAAACTGTTTTTT. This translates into CASSPRKKLFF.

The CDR3 sequence is CASSSQTSGAWGGETQYF. Here the CDR3 DNA reads TGTGCCAGCAGCTCCCAGACTAGCGGGGCTTGGGGAGGGGAGACCCAGTACTTC. The rearrangement links TRBV7-2 to TRBJ2-5; 11 nucleotides align to TRBD2. This CDR3 region has 18 residues. Germline trimming cut 4 bases from V and 5 bases from J; bases unmatched to any gene: 15. CDR1 and CDR2 (germline): SGHTA, FQGNSA.

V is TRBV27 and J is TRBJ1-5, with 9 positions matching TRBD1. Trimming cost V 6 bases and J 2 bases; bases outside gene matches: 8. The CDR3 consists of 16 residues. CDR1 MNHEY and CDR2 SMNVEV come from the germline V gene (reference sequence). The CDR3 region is CASRMQTGGGNQPQHF. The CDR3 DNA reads TGTGCCAGCAGAATGCAGACAGGGGGTGGCAATCAGCCCCAGCATTTT.

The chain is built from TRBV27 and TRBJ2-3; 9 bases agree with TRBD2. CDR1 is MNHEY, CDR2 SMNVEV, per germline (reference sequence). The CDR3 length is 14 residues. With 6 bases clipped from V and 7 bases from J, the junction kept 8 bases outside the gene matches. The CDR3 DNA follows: TGTGCCAGCAGGCGGGAGGGGCCCTCTTATACGCAGTATTTT. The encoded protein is CASRREGPSYTQYF.

CDR3 nucleotides: TGTGCCAGCAGTTTGAGAGGGATTAGCTCCTATAATTCACCCCTCCACTTT. Its translation: CASSLRGISSYNSPLHF. The chain employs TRBV27 and TRBJ1-6; no clear D. The CDR3 covers 17 residues. V was cut by 3 bases and J by 0 bases, with 12 bases left in between. Per germline, CDR1 MNHEY and CDR2 SMNVEV (reference sequence).

The CDR3 DNA is TGTGCCAGCAGCTTGCGGGCCGGGTTCACAGATACGCAGTATTTT. Residues: CASSLRAGFTDTQYF. This chain uses TRBV7-2 with TRBJ2-3; D might be TRBD2 (5 bases). Germline CDR1 SGHTA, CDR2 FQGNSA. Trimming took off 3 bases at V and 2 bases at J, with 12 bases between the two ends. CDR3 length equals 15 residues.

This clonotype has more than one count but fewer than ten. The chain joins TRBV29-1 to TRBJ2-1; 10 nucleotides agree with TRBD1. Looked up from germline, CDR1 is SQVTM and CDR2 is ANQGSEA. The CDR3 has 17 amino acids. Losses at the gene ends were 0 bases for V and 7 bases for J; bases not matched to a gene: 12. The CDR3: CSVEDRVGTGVYNEQFF. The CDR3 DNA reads TGCAGCGTTGAAGACCGAGTTGGGACAGGGGTTTATAATGAGCAGTTCTTC.